Here is one TCR beta chain with its context. No cognate antigen has been identified for it. Per-nucleotide qualities are absent, and no much larger clonotype sits a single base away. These data belong to a study of blood T cells in healthy people across ages (dated by TCRdb to 2014 to 2015). Describing the broader study: Template switching captured roughly one uniquely barcoded TCR beta cDNA molecule per two T cells in model experiments. Using deep sequencing normalized with unique cDNA molecular identifiers, the study measured how TCR beta repertoire diversity changes with age. To avoid experimental bias, donors of different ages were randomly spread across the sequencing lanes. The study analyzed two additional independent replicas of 1 million unique cDNA reads from the same blood draw for two donors, one aged 18 to 29 and one aged 80 or older. The donors were split into four age groups: young (average 16 years), middle-aged (39), aged (62) and long-lived (about 74).

Preparation of the library involved 5' RACE. Instrument on record: Illumina HiSeq 2500. The second PCR ran for about 7 to 11 cycles and used a J-beta primer mix along with a sample-barcoded 5' primer. Each TCR beta cDNA molecule received a unique molecular identifier from a template-switch 5' adaptor carrying 12 random nucleotides. Each sample yielded at least 2.5 million CDR3-containing paired-end reads. All of the RNA was converted into first-strand cDNA using the Mint cDNA synthesis kit, with a TRBC-specific oligonucleotide serving as the primer. All cDNA was treated with uracil-DNA glycosylase and then went through a first 18-cycle PCR with the universal primers M1SS and BC2_uni_R. Regarding the original processing steps: For normalization, 1 million high-quality reads, each with a distinct molecular identifier, were randomly selected from each sample. Instead of being binned into consensus sequences, reads that shared molecular identifiers were thrown out. MiTCR, run with a Q25 quality threshold and the strictest error-elimination algorithm, handled CDR3 identification, clonotype clustering and error correction. A nonparametric unseen species model using Euler transformation provided a lower-bound estimate of total TCR beta diversity. Through fastp at Q25 and MiXCR, TCRdb rebuilt clones from the public reads, retaining in-frame beta chains. Every distinct CDR3 protein forms one entry, paired with its most common genes and DNA. What appears here as the V and J calls and clone size reflects TCRdb's work, not the paper's. The sample table lists approximately 1.5 million distinct CDR3 sequences, roughly 32% of them with a count of one. The leading ten clones occupy around 10% of the sample.

Inclusive of the bounding cysteine and phenylalanine, the CDR3 is 15 residues long. Only CDR3 DNA remains: 45 bases, in frame from the first base. As encoded in the germline V gene, CDR1 is LGHNA while CDR2 is YNFKEQ. V gives up 1 base and J gives up 1 base, and the segment between their germline ends measures 11 bases. Donors were a few dozen systemically healthy Caucasian individuals from Russia aged roughly 6 to 90 years. Approximately 11 milliliters of peripheral blood were drawn from each donor into EDTA-treated Vacutainer tubes. PBMCs were isolated by Ficoll-Paque density-gradient centrifugation, with at least 7 million obtained per sample. Trizol reagent was used to extract total RNA from the PBMCs, yielding at least 6 micrograms per sample. Naive CD45RAhigh/CD27high T cell percentages were measured by flow cytometry on a PBMC aliquot from every donor. Results and caveats for the whole study, not just this receptor: The CMV infection status of donors was not known, potentially confounding age-related changes in expanded clonotypes. As age increased, observed TCR beta diversity per million T cells dropped in a roughly linear way, and a significant reduction was already evident by age approximately 40. Estimates of total diversity from one million sequenced T cells were regarded as lower bounds and underestimates. Compared with the aged group, the long-lived group had more naive CD4+ T cells, fewer expanded clones and increased TCR diversity, suggesting age selection. Because profiling used bulk unsorted PBMCs, naive and antigen-experienced compartments could not be compared conclusively. Observed TCR beta diversity correlated strongly with the percentage of naive T cells measured by flow cytometry.

This sequence uses TRBV4-2 and TRBJ2-7, with no confident D gene call. The sequencing input was blood. The TCR comes from a woman aged 30 to 39 in good health. The nucleotide sequence reads as follows: TGTGCCAGCAGCCAAGCGGCTACGGGTTCCTACGAGCAGTACTTC. Its translation is CASSQAATGSYEQYF.